Below are 21 T cell receptor beta chains sequenced from a single sample in a study of blood T cell repertoires in COVID-19 (dated by TCRdb to the early 2020s). Libraries were prepared through the immunoSEQ multiplex PCR assay. TCRdb re-hosts the immuneACCESS table, in-frame sequences only. Its copies lack some clones; in the studies checked, an unresolved V gene accounts for under half of them, and the cause for the rest is not known. This sample lists 30,000 to 45,000 clones; roughly 80% were detected once. The ten largest clones represent roughly a sixth of the sample. Sample: peripheral blood. These receptors originate from a man in his sixties or seventies with acute or convalescent COVID-19.

The rearrangement joins TRBV9 to TRBJ2-2, with 10 bases fitting TRBD1. The CDR3 extends over 16 amino acids. The germline V gene encodes CDR1 SGDLS and CDR2 YYNGEE. The ends lost 4 bases at V and 0 bases at J; junction bases unmatched: 3. The CDR3 loop is CASSPGTGANTGELFF. Here the CDR3 DNA reads TGTGCCAGCAGCCCCGGGACAGGGGCGAACACCGGGGAGCTGTTTTTT.

This chain uses TRBV4-3 with TRBJ1-4, with D unresolved. CDR3 length equals 15 residues. Germline V lookup: CDR1 LGHNA, CDR2 YSLEER. Trimming removed 1 base from V and 0 bases from J, with 6 bases in between. CDR3 nucleotides: TGCGCCAGCAGCCAAGGGGGAGCAACTAATGAAAAACTGTTTTTT. The encoded protein is CASSQGGATNEKLFF.

This clone was seen once. This chain joins TRBV5-1 and TRBJ1-1, with 8 bases fitting TRBD1. CDR1 and CDR2 from the germline V gene are SGHRS and YFSETQ. The length of the CDR3 is 14 residues. V shed 1 base and J 3 bases; nucleotides not matched to a gene: 2. CDR3 bases: TGCGCCAGCAGCTTGCAGGGGGCATACACTGAAGCTTTCTTT. Translating gives CASSLQGAYTEAFF.

This chain connects TRBV19 to TRBJ1-1, with a weak D call TRBD1 (5 bases). Germline V gene lookup returns CDR1 LNHDA and CDR2 SQIVND (reference sequence). This CDR3 spans 15 amino acids. V was pared by 6 bases and J by 0 bases, with 14 bases between. CDR3 DNA sequence: TGTGCCAGTAGGCCCAGGGCGCCTATGAACACTGAAGCTTTCTTT. Translating gives CASRPRAPMNTEAFF.

The gene calls are TRBV6-6 and TRBJ1-3, with 9 bases matching TRBD1. This CDR3 is 17 amino acids long. Germline V gives CDR1 MNHNY, CDR2 SVGAGI (reference sequence). The ends lost 5 bases at V and 0 bases at J; junction bases unmatched: 8. CDR3 sequence (DNA): TGTGCCAGCAGTCAATACAGGGGGCAGGTCTCTGGAAACACCATATATTTT. It translates to CASSQYRGQVSGNTIYF.

This chain joins TRBV9 and TRBJ1-1, with TRBD1 matching over 8 bases. The CDR3 is 13 residues long. The V gene's germline CDR1 is SGDLS and CDR2 YYNGEE. J lost 8 bases, V lost 4 bases, and 7 bases had no gene match. CDR3 in amino acids: CASSTGTGGEAFF. CDR3 bases: TGTGCCAGCAGCACCGGGACAGGTGGAGAAGCTTTCTTT. Supplemented by reference TRBV9 and TRBJ1-1, the full variable domain reads DSGVTQTPKHLITATGQRVTLRCSPRSGDLSVYWYQQSLDQGLQFLIQYYNGEERAKGNILERFSAQQFPDLHSELNLSSLELGDSALYFCASSTGTGGEAFFGQGTRLTVV.

The rearrangement joins TRBV18 to TRBJ1-5; 8 bases are shared with TRBD1. The CDR3 has 15 residues. CDR1 KGHSH and CDR2 LQKENI come from the germline V gene. With 3 bases clipped from V and 7 bases from J, the junction kept 8 bases outside the gene matches. This chain's CDR3 is CASSPGTPGGQPQHF. The DNA of the CDR3 is TGTGCCAGCTCACCCGGGACTCCAGGGGGCCAGCCCCAGCATTTT.

The rearrangement uses TRBV20-1 and TRBJ1-1; D ambiguous. Germline assignment: CDR1 DFQATT and CDR2 SNEGSKA (reference sequence). V lost 3 bases, J lost 3 bases, and 14 bases lay in between. This CDR3 has 14 residues. This chain's CDR3 is CSASRTTGDTEAFF. In nucleotides, the CDR3 is TGCAGTGCTAGTCGAACCACCGGGGACACTGAAGCTTTCTTT.

The chain combines TRBV18 with TRBJ1-5; no definite D call. Germline CDR1 reads KGHSH; CDR2 reads LQKENI. Deletions cut 3 bases from V and 1 base from J, with 7 bases between. The CDR3 runs 14 residues. CDR3 sequence (DNA): TGTGCCAGCTCACCCGAGATGAGCAATCAGCCCCAGCATTTT. Its protein product is CASSPEMSNQPQHF.

This clone was seen more than once but under ten times. The CDR3 protein is CASSQDGGLAGRTYEQYF. DNA for the CDR3: TGTGCCAGCAGCCAAGATGGGGGCCTAGCGGGGCGAACCTACGAGCAGTACTTC. The chain has TRBV3-1 (or the pseudogene TRBV3-2) and TRBJ2-7; 9 bases match TRBD2. Germline CDR1 LGHDT, CDR2 YNNKEL (reference sequence). The CDR3 is made up of 18 amino acids. V shed 0 bases and J 2 bases; nucleotides not matched to a gene: 11.

V is TRBV19 and J is TRBJ1-4; 8 nucleotides match TRBD1. Germline CDR1 LNHDA, CDR2 SQIVND (reference sequence). V lost 4 bases, J lost 4 bases, and 8 bases stayed unmatched. The CDR3 has 16 residues. The CDR3 spells CASSTHYGQGNEKLFF. CDR3 coding DNA: TGTGCCAGTAGTACACACTATGGACAGGGTAATGAAAAACTGTTTTTT.

CDR3 loop: CASSFLGAGQETQYF. The CDR3 DNA reads TGTGCCAGCAGTTTTCTTGGGGCTGGGCAAGAGACCCAGTACTTC. The chain combines TRBV27 with TRBJ2-5; D perhaps matches TRBD1 (5 bases). This CDR3 has 15 amino acids. V shed 3 bases and J shed 2 bases, with 13 bases lying between them. CDR1 is MNHEY, CDR2 SMNVEV, per germline (reference sequence).

This sequence joins TRBV29-1 and TRBJ2-7; D is possibly TRBD1 (5 bases). CDR1 and CDR2 (germline): SQVTM, ANQGSEA. This CDR3 is built from 12 residues. The ends were cut back, 5 bases at V and 1 base at J, with 9 bases in the middle. DNA for the CDR3: TGCAGCGTTACAGGAACTTCCTACGAGCAGTACTTC. Protein sequence: CSVTGTSYEQYF.

The rearrangement joins TRBV18 to TRBJ2-5; tentative D call: TRBD1 (6 bases). This CDR3 has 16 residues. Germline-derived CDR1 and CDR2 are KGHSH and LQKENI. V dropped 3 bases and J dropped 2 bases, with 16 bases sitting between them. CDR3 sequence reads: CASSPGLAGVQETQYF. The CDR3 DNA is TGTGCCAGCTCACCTGGGCTTGCAGGGGTGCAAGAGACCCAGTACTTC.

The V and J genes are TRBV7-2 and TRBJ1-6; D might be TRBD1 (5 bases). V lost 6 bases and J lost 4, with 16 bases in between. Germline V gives CDR1 SGHTA, CDR2 FQGNSA. This CDR3 has 16 amino acids. CDR3 nucleotides: TGTGCCAGCAGACTAGCGGTCGGGGGGTATAATTCACCCCTCCACTTT. Its protein is CASRLAVGGYNSPLHF.

The chain has TRBV19 and TRBJ2-7; D perhaps matches TRBD2 (6 bases). The CDR3 runs to 13 residues. The germline gives CDR1 LNHDA, CDR2 SQIVND (reference sequence). V was trimmed by 6 bases and J by 3 bases, leaving 12 bases between them. The CDR3 spells CASRRSGSYEQYF. The CDR3 bases are TGTGCCAGTAGGAGGTCCGGGAGCTACGAGCAGTACTTC.

Remarks on this clone: Relative to the germline gene, one junction end is altered; a read error may explain this. The same CDR3 arises from other DNA sequences in this sample as well. The chain carries TRBV2 and TRBJ1-5; D gene unclear. CDR3 length equals 15 residues. The germline V gene encodes CDR1 SNHLY and CDR2 FYNNEI. The CDR3 spells CASSEDRGSNQPQHF. CDR3 sequence (DNA): TGTGCCAGCAGTGAGGATCGGGGAAGCAATCAGCCTCAGCATTTT.

The V gene is TRBV7-2, the J gene TRBJ1-6; D might be TRBD1 (5 bases). The CDR3 runs 16 residues. Germline loops: CDR1 SGHTA, CDR2 FQGNSA. V lost 2 bases, J lost 6 bases, and 14 bases lay in between. CDR3 protein: CASSLLPQGINSPLHF. The CDR3 DNA reads as TGTGCCAGCAGCTTATTACCGCAGGGCATTAATTCACCCCTCCACTTT.

This chain links TRBV6-5 with TRBJ2-7; 9 bases align to TRBD1. J was trimmed by 5 bases and V by 7 bases; bases with no gene match: 9. The CDR3 runs to 14 residues. Germline CDR1 is MNHEY and CDR2 is SVGAGI. The CDR3: CASNLGTGQNEQYF. DNA for the CDR3: TGTGCCAGCAATCTCGGGACAGGGCAAAACGAGCAGTACTTC.

This clone was observed a few times. The genes are TRBV5-5 and TRBJ2-3; D uncertain. The germline gives CDR1 SGHKS, CDR2 YYEKEE (reference sequence). The length of the CDR3 is 14 residues. The V end lost 1 base, the J end lost 0 bases, and 6 bases lay between the germline ends. The DNA of the CDR3 is TGTGCCAGCAGCTTGTTGGCCAGCACAGATACGCAGTATTTT. It specifies CASSLLASTDTQYF. Full variable domain (remainder filled in from reference TRBV5-5 and TRBJ2-3): DAGVTQSPTHLIKTRGQQVTLRCSPISGHKSVSWYQQVLGQGPQFIFQYYEKEERGRGNFPDRFSARQFPNYSSELNVNALLLGDSALYLCASSLLASTDTQYFGPGTRLTVL.

This clone has more than one count but fewer than ten. The chain couples TRBV3-1 (or the pseudogene TRBV3-2) to TRBJ1-4; no clear D. Germline V lookup: CDR1 LGHDT, CDR2 YNNKEL (reference sequence). The CDR3 covers 16 residues. The V end was cut by 0 bases, the J end by 7 bases, with 15 bases between. The CDR3 sequence: CASSQDSVRGGEKLFF. CDR3 DNA sequence: TGTGCCAGCAGCCAAGACAGCGTACGTGGAGGTGAAAAACTGTTTTTT.